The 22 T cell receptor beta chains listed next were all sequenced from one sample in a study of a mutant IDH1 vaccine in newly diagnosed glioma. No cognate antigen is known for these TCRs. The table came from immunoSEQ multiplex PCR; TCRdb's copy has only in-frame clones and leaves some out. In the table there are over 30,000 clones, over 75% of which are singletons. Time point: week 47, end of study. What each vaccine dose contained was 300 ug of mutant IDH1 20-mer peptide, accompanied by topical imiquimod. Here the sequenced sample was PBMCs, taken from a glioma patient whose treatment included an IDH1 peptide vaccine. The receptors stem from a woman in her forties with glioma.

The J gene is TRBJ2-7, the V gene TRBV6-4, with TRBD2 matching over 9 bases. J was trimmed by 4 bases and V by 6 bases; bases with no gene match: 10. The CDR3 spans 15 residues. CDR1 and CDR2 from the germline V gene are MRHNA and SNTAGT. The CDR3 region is CASSLSGRPFYEQYF. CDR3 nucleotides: TGTGCCAGCAGCCTCAGCGGGAGGCCTTTTTACGAGCAGTACTTC.

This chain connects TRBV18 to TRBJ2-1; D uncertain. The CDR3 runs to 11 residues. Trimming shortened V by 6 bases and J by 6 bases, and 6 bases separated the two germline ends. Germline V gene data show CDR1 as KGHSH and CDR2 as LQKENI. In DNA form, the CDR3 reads TGTGCCAGCTCGAAGGGCAATGAGCAGTTCTTC. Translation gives CASSKGNEQFF.

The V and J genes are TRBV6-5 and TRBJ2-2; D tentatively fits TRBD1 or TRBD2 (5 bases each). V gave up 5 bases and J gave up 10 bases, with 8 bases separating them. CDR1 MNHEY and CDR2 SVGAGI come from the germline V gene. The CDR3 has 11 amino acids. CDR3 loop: CASSRDLELFF. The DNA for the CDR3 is TGTGCCAGCAGTCGGGACCTGGAGCTGTTTTTT.

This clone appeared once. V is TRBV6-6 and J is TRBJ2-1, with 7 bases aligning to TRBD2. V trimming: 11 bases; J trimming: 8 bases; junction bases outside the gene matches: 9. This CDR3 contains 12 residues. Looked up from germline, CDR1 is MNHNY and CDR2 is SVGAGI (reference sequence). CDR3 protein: CAALGGGDEQFF. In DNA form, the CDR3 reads TGTGCCGCTCTTGGGGGGGGAGATGAGCAGTTCTTC.

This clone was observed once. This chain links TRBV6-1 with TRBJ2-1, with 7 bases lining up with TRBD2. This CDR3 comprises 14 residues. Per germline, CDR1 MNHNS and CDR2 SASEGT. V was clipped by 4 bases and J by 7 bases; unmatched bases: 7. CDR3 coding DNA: TGTGCCAGCAGTGTTGCGGGAGCCCAGAATGAGCAGTTCTTC. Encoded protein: CASSVAGAQNEQFF.

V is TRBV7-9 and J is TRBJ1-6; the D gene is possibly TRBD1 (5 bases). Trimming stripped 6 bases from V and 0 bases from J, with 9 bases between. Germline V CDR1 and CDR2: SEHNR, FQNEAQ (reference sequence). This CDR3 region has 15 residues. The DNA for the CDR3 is TGTGCCAGCAGAGAGGGGAGCTCCTATAATTCACCCCTCCACTTT. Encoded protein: CASREGSSYNSPLHF.

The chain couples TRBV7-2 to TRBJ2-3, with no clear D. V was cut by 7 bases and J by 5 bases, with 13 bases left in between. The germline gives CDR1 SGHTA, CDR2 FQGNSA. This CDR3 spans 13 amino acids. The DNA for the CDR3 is TGTGCCAGCACCCGTGACCGTCGAGATACGCAGTATTTT. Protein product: CASTRDRRDTQYF.

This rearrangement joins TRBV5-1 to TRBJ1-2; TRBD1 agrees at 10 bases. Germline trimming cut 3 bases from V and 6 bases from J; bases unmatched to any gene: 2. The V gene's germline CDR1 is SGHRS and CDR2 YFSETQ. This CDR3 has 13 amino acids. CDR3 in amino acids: CASSWGQGNGYTF. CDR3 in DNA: TGCGCCAGCAGCTGGGGACAGGGGAATGGCTACACCTTC. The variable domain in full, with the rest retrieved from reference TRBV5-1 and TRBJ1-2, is KAGVTQTPRYLIKTRGQQVTLSCSPISGHRSVSWYQQTPGQGLQFLFEYFSETQRNKGNFPGRFSGRQFSNSRSEMNVSTLELGDSALYLCASSWGQGNGYTFGSGTRLTVV.

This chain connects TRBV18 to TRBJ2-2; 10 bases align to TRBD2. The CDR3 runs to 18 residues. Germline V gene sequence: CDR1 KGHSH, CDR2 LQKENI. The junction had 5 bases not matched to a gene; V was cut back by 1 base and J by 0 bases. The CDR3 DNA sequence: TGTGCCAGCTCACCACGGGCTAGCGGGGGCCCGAACACCGGGGAGCTGTTTTTT. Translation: CASSPRASGGPNTGELFF.

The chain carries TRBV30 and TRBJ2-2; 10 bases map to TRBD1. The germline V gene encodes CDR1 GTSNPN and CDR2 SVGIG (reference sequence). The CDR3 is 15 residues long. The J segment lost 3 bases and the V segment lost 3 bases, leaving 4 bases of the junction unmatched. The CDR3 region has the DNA TGTGCCTGGAGCCGCGGGACAGGGGACACCGGGGAGCTGTTTTTT. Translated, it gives CAWSRGTGDTGELFF.

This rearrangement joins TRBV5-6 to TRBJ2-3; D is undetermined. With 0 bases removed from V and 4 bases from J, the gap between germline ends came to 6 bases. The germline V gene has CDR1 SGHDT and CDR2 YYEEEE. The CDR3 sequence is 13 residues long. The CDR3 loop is CASSLVRADTQYF. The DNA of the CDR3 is TGTGCCAGCAGCTTGGTAAGGGCAGATACGCAGTATTTT.

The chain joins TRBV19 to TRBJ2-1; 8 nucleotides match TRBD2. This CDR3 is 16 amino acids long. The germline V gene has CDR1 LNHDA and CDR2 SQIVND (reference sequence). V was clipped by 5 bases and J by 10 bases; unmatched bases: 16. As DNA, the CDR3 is TGTGCCAGTAGTTCCCGGGCGGGGGGCAAGGTTTCGGAGCAGTTCTTC. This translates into CASSSRAGGKVSEQFF.

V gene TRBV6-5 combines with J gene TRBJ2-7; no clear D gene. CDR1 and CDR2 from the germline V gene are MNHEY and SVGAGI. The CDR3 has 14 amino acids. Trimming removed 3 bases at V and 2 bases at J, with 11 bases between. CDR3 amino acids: CASSYSGLPYEQYF. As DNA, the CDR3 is TGTGCCAGCAGTTATTCTGGCTTACCCTACGAGCAGTACTTC.

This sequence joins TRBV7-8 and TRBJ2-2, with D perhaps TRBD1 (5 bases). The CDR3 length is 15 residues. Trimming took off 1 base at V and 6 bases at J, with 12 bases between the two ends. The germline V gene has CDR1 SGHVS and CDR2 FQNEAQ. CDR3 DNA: TGTGCCAGCAGCTTAGTGGGGCCCCTCCCCGGGGAGCTGTTTTTT. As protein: CASSLVGPLPGELFF.

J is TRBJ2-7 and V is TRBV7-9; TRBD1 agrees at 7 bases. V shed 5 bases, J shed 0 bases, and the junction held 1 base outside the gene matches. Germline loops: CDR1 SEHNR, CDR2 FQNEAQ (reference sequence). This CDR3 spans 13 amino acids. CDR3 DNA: TGTGCCAGCAGCAGGGACAGCTCCTACGAGCAGTACTTC. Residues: CASSRDSSYEQYF.

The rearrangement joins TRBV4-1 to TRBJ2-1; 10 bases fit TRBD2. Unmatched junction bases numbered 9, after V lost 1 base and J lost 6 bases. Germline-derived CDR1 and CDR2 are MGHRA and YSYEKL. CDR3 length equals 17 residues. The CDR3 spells CASSQVYSGGAGNEQFF. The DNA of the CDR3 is TGCGCCAGCAGCCAAGTTTACAGCGGGGGGGCCGGCAATGAGCAGTTCTTC.

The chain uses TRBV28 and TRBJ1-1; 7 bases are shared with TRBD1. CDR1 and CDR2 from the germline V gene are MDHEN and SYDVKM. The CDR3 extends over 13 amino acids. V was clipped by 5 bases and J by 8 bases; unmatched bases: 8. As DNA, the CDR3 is TGTGCCAGCAGTCCCCCCCAGGACAGGGAAGCTTTCTTT. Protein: CASSPPQDREAFF.

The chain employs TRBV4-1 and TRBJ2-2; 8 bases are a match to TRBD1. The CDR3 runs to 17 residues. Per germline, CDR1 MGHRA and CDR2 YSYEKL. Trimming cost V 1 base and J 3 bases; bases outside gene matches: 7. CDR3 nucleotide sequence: TGCGCCAGCAGCCAAGGAAGGGGACAGGCATACACCGGGGAGCTGTTTTTT. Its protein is CASSQGRGQAYTGELFF.

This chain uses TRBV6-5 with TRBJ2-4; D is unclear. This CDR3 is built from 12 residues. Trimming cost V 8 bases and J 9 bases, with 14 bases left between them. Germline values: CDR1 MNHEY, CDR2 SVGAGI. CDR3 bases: TGTGCCAGCGGAACGGAGCGCTCCATTCAGTACTTC. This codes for CASGTERSIQYF.

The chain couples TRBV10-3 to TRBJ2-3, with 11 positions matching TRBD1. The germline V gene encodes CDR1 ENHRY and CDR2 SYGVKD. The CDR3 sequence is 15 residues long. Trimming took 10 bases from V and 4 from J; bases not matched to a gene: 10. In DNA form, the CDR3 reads TGTGCCACCACCCCGGGACAGGGGGTTTCAGATACGCAGTATTTT. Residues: CATTPGQGVSDTQYF.

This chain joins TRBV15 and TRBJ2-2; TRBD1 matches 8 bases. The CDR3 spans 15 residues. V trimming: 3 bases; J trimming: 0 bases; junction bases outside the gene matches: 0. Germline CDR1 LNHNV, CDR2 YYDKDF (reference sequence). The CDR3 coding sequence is TGTGCCACCAGCAGGGGACAGGCGAACACCGGGGAGCTGTTTTTT. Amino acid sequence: CATSRGQANTGELFF.

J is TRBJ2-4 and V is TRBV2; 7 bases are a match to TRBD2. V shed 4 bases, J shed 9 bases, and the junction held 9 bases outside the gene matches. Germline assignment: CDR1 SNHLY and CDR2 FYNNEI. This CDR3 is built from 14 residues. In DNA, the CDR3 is TGTGCCAGCAGTGCCCCTCTGGGGGGGATCATTCAGTACTTC. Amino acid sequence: CASSAPLGGIIQYF.